The sample holds one count of the clone carrying this T cell receptor beta chain. Its specificity is not known. Using immunoSEQ multiplex PCR, the repertoire was profiled, and TCRdb retains in-frame clones only, with some absent. The data hold some 310,000 clones, with 70% to 90% observed a single time. The data were taken from a study of cytomegalovirus exposure and HLA in healthy donors. Study background: A subsequent analysis stated that the 100 to 150 validation repertoires were run on the same platform as the roughly 700 first-cohort repertoires.

The CDR3 contains 16 residues. Germline V CDR1 and CDR2: SGHNT, YYREEE (reference sequence). The trim removed 1 base at V and 4 bases at J, leaving 5 bases unmatched. General study findings and limits: It was approximately 160 TCR beta chains that were listed as cytomegalovirus-associated. In a later analysis, first-cohort TCR clusters were found to tend to co-occur in the 120 validation repertoires.

Sequenced input: PBMCs. V gene TRBV5-4 combines with J gene TRBJ2-2; 9 bases align to TRBD1. The sequence was collected from a man aged 25 to 40 in good health and CMV-seronegative. CDR3: CASSLWGQGGTGELFF. The CDR3 bases are TGTGCCAGCAGCTTGTGGGGACAGGGCGGCACCGGGGAGCTGTTTTTT.